This T cell receptor beta chain stems from a study of shared clonotypes between healthy human individuals. Sequenced by immunoSEQ multiplex PCR; TCRdb stores in-frame clones only, minus some. The sample carries around 2.1 million clones, under 97% recorded once. The CDR3 consists of 14 residues. Germline V gene sequence: CDR1 SNHLY, CDR2 FYNNEI. Trimming cost V 3 bases and J 0 bases, with 9 bases left between them. The genes are TRBV2 and TRBJ2-7; D gene uncertain. The sample comprised naive CD4+ T cells sorted from blood. The sample's subset: CD45RA+ positively selected. The origin of this receptor is a man aged 18 to 29 in good health. The CDR3 nucleotides read TGTGCCAGCAGTGACGGCATTCTCTCCTACGAGCAGTACTTC. It yields the protein CASSDGILSYEQYF. The variable domain in full, completed from reference TRBV2 and TRBJ2-7, reads EPEVTQTPSHQVTQMGQEVILRCVPISNHLYFYWYRQILGQKVEFLVSFYNNEISEKSEIFDDQFSVERPDGSNFTLKIRSTKLEDSAMYFCASSDGILSYEQYFGPGTRLTVT.